The next 20 T cell receptor beta chains were all read from a single sample in a study of blood T cell repertoires in COVID-19. Data came from immunoSEQ multiplex PCR; TCRdb stores just in-frame clones and leaves some out. Here the sample spans some 100,000 clones, roughly 90% being singletons. The sample consisted of peripheral blood. All receptors derive from a man in his 70s with acute or convalescent COVID-19.

The J gene is TRBJ1-5, the V gene TRBV27; the match to TRBD1 covers 10 bases. The ends lost 6 bases at V and 5 bases at J; junction bases unmatched: 7. Germline V gene lookup returns CDR1 MNHEY and CDR2 SMNVEV (reference sequence). The CDR3 consists of 15 residues. The CDR3 here is CASSLRQGAYQPQHF. Here the CDR3 DNA reads TGTGCCAGCAGCCTCAGACAGGGGGCGTATCAGCCCCAGCATTTT.

This clone was recorded only once. This chain uses TRBV7-9 with TRBJ1-5; 9 bases line up with TRBD1. CDR3 size: 18 residues. The V gene's germline CDR1 is SEHNR and CDR2 FQNEAQ (reference sequence). V shed 3 bases and J 0 bases; nucleotides not matched to a gene: 9. The CDR3 nucleotides read TGTGCCAGCAGCTTCCCGGGACAGGGACCCTATAGCAATCAGCCCCAGCATTTT. Translating it yields CASSFPGQGPYSNQPQHF. Variable domain in full (rest from reference TRBV7-9 and TRBJ1-5): DTGVSQNPRHKITKRGQNVTFRCDPISEHNRLYWYRQTLGQGPEFLTYFQNEAQLEKSRLLSDRFSAERPKGSFSTLEIQRTEQGDSAMYLCASSFPGQGPYSNQPQHFGDGTRLSIL.

The table lists this clone with a count of one. This chain links TRBV2 with TRBJ2-1; maybe TRBD1 (6 bases). The CDR3 has 17 residues. Germline-derived CDR1 and CDR2 are SNHLY and FYNNEI. The ends were cut back, 1 base at V and 5 bases at J, with 18 bases in the middle. CDR3 loop: CASSEELAGVSDNEQFF. The CDR3, as DNA: TGTGCCAGCAGTGAAGAGTTGGCAGGGGTAAGCGACAATGAGCAGTTCTTC.

The chain recombines TRBV28 with TRBJ1-5, with D possibly matching TRBD1 (6 bases). Germline V gene data show CDR1 as MDHEN and CDR2 as SYDVKM. CDR3 size: 13 residues. V lost 5 bases and J 4 bases, leaving 9 bases between the germline ends. CDR3 coding DNA: TGTGCCAGCAGTCAAACAGGGAATCAGCCCCAGCATTTT. This translates into CASSQTGNQPQHF. Variable domain in full (rest from reference TRBV28 and TRBJ1-5): DVKVTQSSRYLVKRTGEKVFLECVQDMDHENMFWYRQDPGLGLRLIYFSYDVKMKEKGDIPEGYSVSREKKERFSLILESASTNQTSMYLCASSQTGNQPQHFGDGTRLSIL.

This chain joins TRBV12-3 or TRBV12-4 and TRBJ2-7, with a tentative D call TRBD2 (5 bases). Trimming took off 8 bases at V and 4 bases at J, with 9 bases between the two ends. The CDR3 runs 11 residues. CDR3 loop: CASGGLYEQYF. CDR3 nucleotides: TGTGCCAGCGGAGGTTTGTACGAGCAGTACTTC.

V usage is TRBV4-2 and J usage is TRBJ2-5; TRBD2 agrees at 8 bases. J was trimmed by 5 bases and V by 4 bases; bases with no gene match: 6. The CDR3 runs 14 residues. Germline V gives CDR1 LGHNA, CDR2 YNFKEQ. The CDR3 region has the DNA TGTGCCAGCAGCCCGGGGGGGGCCGTGGAGACCCAGTACTTC. Amino acid sequence: CASSPGGAVETQYF.

The chain recombines TRBV27 with TRBJ2-1, with D unresolved. This CDR3 region has 13 residues. Germline CDR1 and CDR2: MNHEY and SMNVEV (reference sequence). The ends were cut back, 2 bases at V and 4 bases at J, with 6 bases in the middle. CDR3 residues: CASSLAVYNEQFF. The CDR3 DNA reads as TGTGCCAGCAGTTTAGCGGTTTACAATGAGCAGTTCTTC.

The V and J genes are TRBV20-1 and TRBJ1-2; no clear D gene. The CDR3 is 11 residues long. Germline V gene data show CDR1 as DFQATT and CDR2 as SNEGSKA (reference sequence). The V end lost 7 bases, the J end lost 8 bases, and 14 bases lay between the germline ends. The CDR3 region is CSGSREQGYTF. The CDR3 DNA is TGCAGTGGGTCCCGGGAACAAGGCTACACCTTC.

The table lists this clone with a count of one. The J gene is TRBJ1-6, the V gene TRBV7-9, with TRBD1 as a possible D gene (5 bases). The CDR3 consists of 17 residues. Trimming cost V 5 bases and J 6 bases, with 20 bases left between them. Germline assignment: CDR1 SEHNR and CDR2 FQNEAQ (reference sequence). CDR3 nucleotide sequence: TGTGCCAGCAGCCCCTGGAGGGCAGGGCTTCTTAATTCACCCCTCCACTTT. Its translation: CASSPWRAGLLNSPLHF.

This chain connects TRBV10-2 to TRBJ1-2; 8 bases fit TRBD1. The CDR3 runs 13 residues. J lost 4 bases, V lost 6 bases, and 4 bases had no gene match. The V gene's germline CDR1 is WSHSY and CDR2 SAAADI. CDR3 loop: CASSPRGLYGYTF. Here the CDR3 DNA reads TGCGCCAGCAGCCCCAGGGGGCTCTATGGCTACACCTTC.

This clone was seen just once. The V gene is TRBV19, the J gene TRBJ2-7, with 12 nucleotides matching TRBD2. The V gene end was trimmed by 3 bases and the J gene end by 6 bases; junction bases not matched to a gene: 6. The germline CDR1 and CDR2 sequences are LNHDA and SQIVND (reference sequence). This CDR3 region has 15 residues. The CDR3 region has the DNA TGTGCCAGTAGTATGTCGACTAGCGGGAGCTCCGAGCAGTACTTC. As protein: CASSMSTSGSSEQYF.

The rearrangement uses TRBV23-1 and TRBJ2-7; 11 nucleotides align to TRBD2. TRBV23-1 is an ORF, and what it does is uncertain. The CDR3 is 14 residues long. V lost 10 bases and J lost 2; bases outside the gene matches: 7. DNA of the CDR3: TGCGCCATCCGGGGACTAGCGGAGACCTACGAGCAGTACTTC. Its translation is CAIRGLAETYEQYF.

The chain uses TRBV28 and TRBJ2-1; 12 bases map to TRBD2. J was trimmed by 9 bases and V by 3 bases; bases with no gene match: 15. Per germline, CDR1 MDHEN and CDR2 SYDVKM. CDR3 length: 18 amino acids. Here the CDR3 reads CASSLQGLAGTQGSEQFF. In DNA form, the CDR3 reads TGTGCCAGCAGTTTGCAGGGACTAGCGGGCACGCAGGGCTCTGAGCAGTTCTTC.

This chain connects TRBV14 to TRBJ2-3, with D tentatively TRBD1 (6 bases). Germline assignment: CDR1 SGHDN and CDR2 FVKESK. Trimming took 5 bases from V and 0 from J, leaving 15 bases between them. This CDR3 region has 16 residues. The CDR3 sequence: CASSFGTFRSTDTQYF. CDR3 bases: TGTGCCAGCAGCTTCGGGACATTTCGTAGCACAGATACGCAGTATTTT.

This rearrangement joins TRBV2 to TRBJ1-1, with D possibly matching TRBD1 (6 bases). The CDR3 is 13 amino acids. Per germline, CDR1 SNHLY and CDR2 FYNNEI. Trimming stripped 1 base from V and 10 bases from J, with 13 bases between. The CDR3 coding sequence is TGTGCCAGCAGTGAAGTCAGGGGTGTTGGAGCTTTCTTT. Translation gives CASSEVRGVGAFF.

This clone showed up just once. CDR3 bases: TGTGCCAGCAGCTCAGCCCAGGGGATAAAGACCCAGTACTTC. Its translation: CASSSAQGIKTQYF. The V gene is TRBV7-2, the J gene TRBJ2-5, with D perhaps TRBD1 (6 bases). Trimming shortened V by 4 bases and J by 6 bases, and 15 bases separated the two germline ends. CDR1 and CDR2 (germline): SGHTA, FQGNSA. CDR3 length equals 14 residues.

The CDR3 DNA is TGCGCCAGCCGACTAGACACAAAGGGGGAGCTGTTTTTT. It translates to CASRLDTKGELFF. The rearrangement joins TRBV5-1 to TRBJ2-2; D perhaps matches TRBD2 (6 bases). Germline V CDR1 and CDR2: SGHRS, YFSETQ. V dropped 7 bases and J dropped 8 bases, with 15 bases sitting between them. CDR3 length: 13 residues.

The V gene is TRBV5-1, the J gene TRBJ2-5; possibly TRBD2 for D (5 bases). CDR1 is SGHRS and CDR2 is YFSETQ in the germline V gene. The CDR3 has 14 amino acids. Trimming left V 4 bases short and J 5 bases short, with 15 bases between. CDR3: CASSTRLPPETQYF. The DNA of the CDR3 is TGCGCCAGCAGCACCAGACTACCTCCCGAGACCCAGTACTTC.

The rearrangement links TRBV27 to TRBJ1-5; possible D gene TRBD1, 5 bases. CDR3 length: 16 residues. Germline CDR1 is MNHEY and CDR2 is SMNVEV (reference sequence). The V and J ends lost 1 base and 2 bases respectively, with 12 bases between them. The CDR3 protein is CASSLYRPQGNQPQHF. The CDR3 nucleotides are TGTGCCAGCAGTTTATACAGGCCCCAGGGCAATCAGCCCCAGCATTTT.

V gene TRBV30 combines with J gene TRBJ2-7; 10 bases line up with TRBD1. The CDR3 totals 15 residues. From germline, CDR1 is GTSNPN and CDR2 SVGIG (reference sequence). V shed 1 base and J 4 bases; nucleotides not matched to a gene: 7. The CDR3 is CAWSGRRQGAYEQYF. The DNA for the CDR3 is TGTGCCTGGAGTGGAAGGAGACAGGGGGCTTACGAGCAGTACTTC.